In its sample, the clone carrying this T cell receptor beta chain was seen a few times. The sample is drawn from a study of glioma-infiltrating T cells after dendritic cell vaccination. Selection required adequate fresh-frozen tumor tissue plus more than two years' survival data. From germline, CDR1 is MNHEY and CDR2 SMNVEV (reference sequence). The CDR3 has 15 residues. After removal of 4 bases from V and 4 bases from J, the junction contained 5 bases not matched to a gene. Generated by immunoSEQ multiplex PCR, the TCRdb table keeps only in-frame clones and is missing some. Here the sample spans approximately 100,000 clones, approximately 80% being singletons.

This sequence was found in a human donor with glioblastoma. The V gene is TRBV27, the J gene TRBJ1-2, with 11 nucleotides matching TRBD1. Sequenced here: blood, sampled before dendritic cell vaccination. The CDR3 sequence: CASSSRDRGSYGYTF. The CDR3 region has the DNA TGTGCCAGCAGTTCGCGGGACAGGGGGTCCTATGGCTACACCTTC.